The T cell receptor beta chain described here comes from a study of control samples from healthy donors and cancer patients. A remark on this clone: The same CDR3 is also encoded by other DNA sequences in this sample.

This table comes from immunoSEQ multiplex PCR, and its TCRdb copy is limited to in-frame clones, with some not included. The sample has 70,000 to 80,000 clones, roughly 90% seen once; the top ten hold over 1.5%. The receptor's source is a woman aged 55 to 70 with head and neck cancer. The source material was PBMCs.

CDR3 loop: CASSYGQYGYTF. The CDR3 nucleotides are TGTGCCAGCAGTTACGGACAATATGGCTACACCTTC. The chain links TRBV6-2 or TRBV6-3 to TRBJ1-2; D possibly corresponds to TRBD1 (5 bases). The CDR3 sequence is 12 residues long. The germline CDR1 and CDR2 sequences are MNHEY and SVGEGT. The V end was cut by 2 bases, the J end by 5 bases, with 6 bases between.